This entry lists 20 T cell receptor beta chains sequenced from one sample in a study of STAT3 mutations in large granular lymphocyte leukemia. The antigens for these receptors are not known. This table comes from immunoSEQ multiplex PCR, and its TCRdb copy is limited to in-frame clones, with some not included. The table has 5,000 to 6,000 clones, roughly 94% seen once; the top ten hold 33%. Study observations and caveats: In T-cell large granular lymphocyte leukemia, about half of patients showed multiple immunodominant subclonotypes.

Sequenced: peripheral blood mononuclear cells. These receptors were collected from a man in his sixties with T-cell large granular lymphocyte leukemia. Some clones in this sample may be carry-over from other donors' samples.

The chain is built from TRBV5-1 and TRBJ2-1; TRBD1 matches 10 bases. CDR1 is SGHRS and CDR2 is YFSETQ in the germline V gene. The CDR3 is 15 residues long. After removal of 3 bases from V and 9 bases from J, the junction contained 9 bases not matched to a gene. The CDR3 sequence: CASSSGTGERGEQFF. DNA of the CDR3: TGCGCCAGCAGCTCCGGGACAGGGGAAAGGGGTGAGCAGTTCTTC. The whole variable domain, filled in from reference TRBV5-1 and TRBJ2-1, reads KAGVTQTPRYLIKTRGQQVTLSCSPISGHRSVSWYQQTPGQGLQFLFEYFSETQRNKGNFPGRFSGRQFSNSRSEMNVSTLELGDSALYLCASSSGTGERGEQFFGPGTRLTVL.

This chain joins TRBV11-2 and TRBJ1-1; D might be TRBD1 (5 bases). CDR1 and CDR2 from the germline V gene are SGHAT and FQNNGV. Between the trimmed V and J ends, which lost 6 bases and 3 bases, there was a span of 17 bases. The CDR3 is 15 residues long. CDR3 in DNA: TGTGCCAGCAGTCGGGGGGGATCTAGGGACACTGAAGCTTTCTTT. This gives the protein CASSRGGSRDTEAFF.

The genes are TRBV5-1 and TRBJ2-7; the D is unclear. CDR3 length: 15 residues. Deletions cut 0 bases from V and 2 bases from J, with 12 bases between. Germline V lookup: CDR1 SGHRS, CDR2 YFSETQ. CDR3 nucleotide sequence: TGCGCCAGCAGCTTGGCCGGCGACCCGGCCTACGAGCAGTACTTC. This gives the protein CASSLAGDPAYEQYF.

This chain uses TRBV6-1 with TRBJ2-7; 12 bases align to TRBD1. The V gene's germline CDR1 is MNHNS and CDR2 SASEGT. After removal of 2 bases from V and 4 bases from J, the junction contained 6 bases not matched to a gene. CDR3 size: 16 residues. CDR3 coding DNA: TGTGCCAGCAGTGAACCAGCGGGACAGGGGGCGTACGAGCAGTACTTC. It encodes CASSEPAGQGAYEQYF.

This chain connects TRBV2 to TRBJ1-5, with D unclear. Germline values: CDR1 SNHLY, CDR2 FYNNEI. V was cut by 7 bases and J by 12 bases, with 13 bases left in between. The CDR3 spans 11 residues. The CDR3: CASTEGGRQHF. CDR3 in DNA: TGTGCCAGCACGGAGGGAGGGCGCCAGCATTTT.

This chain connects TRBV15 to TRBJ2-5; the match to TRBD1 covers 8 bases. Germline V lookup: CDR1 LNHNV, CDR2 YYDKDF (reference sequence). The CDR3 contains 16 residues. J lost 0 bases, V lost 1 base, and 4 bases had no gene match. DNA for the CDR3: TGTGCCACCAGCAGAGGAGGACAGGGAAACCAAGAGACCCAGTACTTC. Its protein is CATSRGGQGNQETQYF. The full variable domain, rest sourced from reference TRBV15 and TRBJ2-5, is DAMVIQNPRYQVTQFGKPVTLSCSQTLNHNVMYWYQQKSSQAPKLLFHYYDKDFNNEADTPDNFQSRRPNTSFCFLDIRSPGLGDTAMYLCATSRGGQGNQETQYFGPGTRLLVL.

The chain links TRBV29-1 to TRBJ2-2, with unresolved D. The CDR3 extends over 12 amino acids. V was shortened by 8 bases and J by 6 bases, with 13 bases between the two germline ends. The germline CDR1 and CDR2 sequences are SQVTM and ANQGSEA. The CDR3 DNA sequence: TGCAGCACCATCCAAGGACCCGGGGAGCTGTTTTTT. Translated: CSTIQGPGELFF.

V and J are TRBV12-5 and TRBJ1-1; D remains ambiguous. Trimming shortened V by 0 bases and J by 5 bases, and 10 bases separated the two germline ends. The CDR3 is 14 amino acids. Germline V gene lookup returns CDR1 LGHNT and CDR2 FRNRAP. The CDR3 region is CASGLVIEGTEAFF. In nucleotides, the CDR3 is TGTGCTAGTGGTTTGGTAATTGAAGGGACTGAAGCTTTCTTT.

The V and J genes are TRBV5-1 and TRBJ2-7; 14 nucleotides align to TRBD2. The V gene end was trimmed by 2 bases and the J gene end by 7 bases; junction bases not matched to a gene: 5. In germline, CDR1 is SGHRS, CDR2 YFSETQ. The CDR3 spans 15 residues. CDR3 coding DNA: TGCGCCAGCAGCTTCGGGACTAGCGGGAGAGGGGAGCAGTACTTC. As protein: CASSFGTSGRGEQYF.

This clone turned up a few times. Here the CDR3 DNA reads TGTGCCAGCAGTGTTCCGGGGAGCACTGAAGCTTTCTTT. Its translation is CASSVPGSTEAFF. The chain has TRBV6-4 and TRBJ1-1; D is unresolved. V lost 4 bases to trimming and J lost 4 bases, with 10 bases between them. Germline CDR1 is MRHNA and CDR2 is SNTAGT. This CDR3 is 13 amino acids long.

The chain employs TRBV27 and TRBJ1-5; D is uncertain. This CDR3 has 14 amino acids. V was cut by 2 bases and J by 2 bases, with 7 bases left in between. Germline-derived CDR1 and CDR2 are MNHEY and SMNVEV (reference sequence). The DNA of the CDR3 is TGTGCCAGCAGTTTAGACGGCCGCAATCAGCCCCAGCATTTT. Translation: CASSLDGRNQPQHF.

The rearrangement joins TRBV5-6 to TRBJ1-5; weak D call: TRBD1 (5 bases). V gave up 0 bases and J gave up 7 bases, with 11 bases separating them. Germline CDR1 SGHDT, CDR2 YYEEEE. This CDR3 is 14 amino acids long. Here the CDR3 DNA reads TGTGCCAGCAGCTTGGGGGGGGGTCGACAGCCCCAGCATTTT. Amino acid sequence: CASSLGGGRQPQHF.

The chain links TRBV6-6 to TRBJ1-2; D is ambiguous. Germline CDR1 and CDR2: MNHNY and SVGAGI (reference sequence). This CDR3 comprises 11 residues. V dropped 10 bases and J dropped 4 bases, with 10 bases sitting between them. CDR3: CATTVAYGYTF. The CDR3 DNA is TGTGCCACCACAGTTGCCTATGGCTACACCTTC.

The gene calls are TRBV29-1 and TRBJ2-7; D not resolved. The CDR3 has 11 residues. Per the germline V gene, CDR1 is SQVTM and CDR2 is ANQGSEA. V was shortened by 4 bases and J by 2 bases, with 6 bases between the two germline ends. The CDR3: CSVVSAYEQYF. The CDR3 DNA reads TGCAGCGTTGTAAGCGCCTACGAGCAGTACTTC.

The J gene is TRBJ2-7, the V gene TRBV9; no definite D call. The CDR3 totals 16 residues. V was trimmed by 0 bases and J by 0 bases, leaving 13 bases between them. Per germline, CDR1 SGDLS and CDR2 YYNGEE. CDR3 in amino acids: CASSVEAGPLSYEQYF. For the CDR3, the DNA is TGTGCCAGCAGCGTAGAAGCAGGTCCCCTCTCCTACGAGCAGTACTTC.

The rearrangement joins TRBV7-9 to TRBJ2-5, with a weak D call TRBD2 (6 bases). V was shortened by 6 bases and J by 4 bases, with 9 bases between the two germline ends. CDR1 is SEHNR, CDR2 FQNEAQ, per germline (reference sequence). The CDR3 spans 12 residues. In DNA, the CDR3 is TGTGCCAGCAGTCGGGACTCAGAGACCCAGTACTTC. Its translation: CASSRDSETQYF.

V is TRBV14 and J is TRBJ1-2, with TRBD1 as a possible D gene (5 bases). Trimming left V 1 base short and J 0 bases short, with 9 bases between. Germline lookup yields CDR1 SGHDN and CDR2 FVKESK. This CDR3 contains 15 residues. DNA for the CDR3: TGTGCCAGCAGCCAAGGGGGGAGAGCTAACTATGGCTACACCTTC. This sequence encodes CASSQGGRANYGYTF. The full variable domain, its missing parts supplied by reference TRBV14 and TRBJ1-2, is EAGVTQFPSHSVIEKGQTVTLRCDPISGHDNLYWYRRVMGKEIKFLLHFVKESKQDESGMPNNRFLAERTGGTYSTLKVQPAELEDSGVYFCASSQGGRANYGYTFGSGTRLTVV.

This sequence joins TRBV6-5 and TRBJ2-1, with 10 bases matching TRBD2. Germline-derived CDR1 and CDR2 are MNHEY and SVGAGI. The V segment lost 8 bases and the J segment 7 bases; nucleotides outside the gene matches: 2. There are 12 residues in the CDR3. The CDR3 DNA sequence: TGTGCCAGCTCGACTAGCGGGAATGAGCAGTTCTTC. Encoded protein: CASSTSGNEQFF.

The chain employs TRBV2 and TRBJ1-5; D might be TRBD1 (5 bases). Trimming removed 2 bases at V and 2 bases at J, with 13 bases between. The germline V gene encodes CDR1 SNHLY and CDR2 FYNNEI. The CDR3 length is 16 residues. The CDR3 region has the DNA TGTGCCAGCAGTGAATGGAAGGGAGGGGGCAATCAGCCCCAGCATTTT. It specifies CASSEWKGGGNQPQHF.

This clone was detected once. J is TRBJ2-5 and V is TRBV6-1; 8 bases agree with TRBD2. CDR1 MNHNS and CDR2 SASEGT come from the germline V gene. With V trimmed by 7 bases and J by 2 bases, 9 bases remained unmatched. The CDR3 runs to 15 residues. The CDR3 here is CASTRGLAGQETQYF. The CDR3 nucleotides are TGTGCCAGCACGAGAGGACTAGCTGGTCAAGAGACCCAGTACTTC.